This TCR beta chain is from a study of T cell responses to AZD1222 COVID-19 vaccine. Broader study findings: Two AZD1222 doses significantly raised spike-specific TCR breadth and depth over controls.

V lost 5 bases, J lost 12 bases, and 23 bases lay in between. Germline CDR1 reads SGHTA; CDR2 reads FQGTGA. The CDR3 is made up of 15 amino acids. Profiling relied on immunoSEQ multiplex PCR, and the TCRdb table lists in-frame clones only, not all of them. The sample contains 180,000 or so clones, about 91% of which appear only once. Points on this clone: The antigen is undetermined.

The input for sequencing was peripheral blood, taken 28 days after the second AZD1222 dose. The V call is TRBV7-3, the J call TRBJ2-1; a weak D match, TRBD1 (6 bases). The sequence was obtained from an adult who received the AZD1222 COVID-19 vaccine. The CDR3 nucleotides read TGTGCCAGCAGCCCCCATGCCGGTGGGGGCTCGGGGCAGTTCTTC. Amino acid sequence: CASSPHAGGGSGQFF. The entire variable domain, with the rest obtained from reference TRBV7-3 and TRBJ2-1, is as follows: GAGVSQTPSNKVTEKGKYVELRCDPISGHTALYWYRQSLGQGPEFLIYFQGTGAADDSGLPNDRFFAVRPEGSVSTLKIQRTERGDSAVYLCASSPHAGGGSGQFFGPGTRLTVL.